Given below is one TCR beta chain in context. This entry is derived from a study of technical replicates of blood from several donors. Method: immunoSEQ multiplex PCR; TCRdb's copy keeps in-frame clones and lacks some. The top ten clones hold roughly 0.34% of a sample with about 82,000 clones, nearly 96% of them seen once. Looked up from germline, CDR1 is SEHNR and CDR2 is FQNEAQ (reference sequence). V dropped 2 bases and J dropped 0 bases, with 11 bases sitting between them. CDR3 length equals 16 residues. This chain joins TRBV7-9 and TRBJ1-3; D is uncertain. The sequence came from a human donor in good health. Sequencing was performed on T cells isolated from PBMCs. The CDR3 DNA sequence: TGTGCCAGCAGCTTAACAGAGTATCTCTCTGGAAACACCATATATTTT. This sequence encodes CASSLTEYLSGNTIYF. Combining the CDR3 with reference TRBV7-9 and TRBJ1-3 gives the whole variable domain DTGVSQNPRHKITKRGQNVTFRCDPISEHNRLYWYRQTLGQGPEFLTYFQNEAQLEKSRLLSDRFSAERPKGSFSTLEIQRTEQGDSAMYLCASSLTEYLSGNTIYFGEGSWLTVV.